Each of the 26 T cell receptor beta chains below was sequenced from the same sample in a study of blood T cell repertoires in COVID-19. Only in-frame clones appear in the TCRdb table, and some are missing; sequencing was by immunoSEQ multiplex PCR. This sample has some 65,000 clones; under 95% occur once, and the top ten carry about 3%. The specimen was peripheral blood. The receptors here all came from a man in his 70s with active COVID-19.

The rearrangement uses TRBV13 and TRBJ1-1; TRBD1 matches at 7 bases. J gave up 5 bases and V 0 bases, and 12 bases lay outside the gene matches. The CDR3 extends over 17 amino acids. Germline CDR1 and CDR2: PRHDT and FYEKMQ (reference sequence). CDR3 DNA sequence: TGTGCCAGCAGCTTAGGCCTTTCCGACAGGGTATTGACTGAAGCTTTCTTT. It codes for CASSLGLSDRVLTEAFF.

CDR3 DNA sequence: TGTGCCAGCAGTTCCGGACAGGGGGCGTCCATTTATAGCAATCAGCCCCAGCATTTT. This gives the protein CASSSGQGASIYSNQPQHF. The chain uses TRBV28 and TRBJ1-5; TRBD1 matches 11 bases. Germline CDR1 MDHEN, CDR2 SYDVKM. Trimming removed 4 bases from V and 0 bases from J; junction bases left unmatched: 11. This CDR3 is built from 19 residues.

The gene calls are TRBV3-1 (or the pseudogene TRBV3-2) and TRBJ1-3; D not certain. V lost 2 bases to trimming and J lost 0 bases, with 8 bases between them. The CDR3 runs 15 residues. Germline V gene data show CDR1 as LGHDT and CDR2 as YNNKEL (reference sequence). The CDR3 region has the DNA TGTGCCAGCAGCCAAAGGAGGAGCTCTGGAAACACCATATATTTT. It codes for CASSQRRSSGNTIYF.

The rearrangement joins TRBV5-1 to TRBJ2-5; 11 bases agree with TRBD2. The length of the CDR3 is 14 residues. The ends lost 1 base at V and 4 bases at J; junction bases unmatched: 0. CDR1 SGHRS and CDR2 YFSETQ come from the germline V gene. CDR3: CASSLTSGGETQYF. The CDR3 DNA sequence: TGCGCCAGCAGCTTGACTAGCGGGGGAGAGACCCAGTACTTC. Variable domain in full (rest from reference TRBV5-1 and TRBJ2-5): KAGVTQTPRYLIKTRGQQVTLSCSPISGHRSVSWYQQTPGQGLQFLFEYFSETQRNKGNFPGRFSGRQFSNSRSEMNVSTLELGDSALYLCASSLTSGGETQYFGPGTRLLVL.

V usage is TRBV27 and J usage is TRBJ2-1; maybe TRBD1 (6 bases). V was shortened by 7 bases and J by 6 bases, with 7 bases between the two germline ends. Germline CDR1 MNHEY, CDR2 SMNVEV (reference sequence). The CDR3 loop spans 11 amino acids. The CDR3 loop is CASKGGNEQFF. The CDR3 nucleotides read TGTGCCAGCAAAGGGGGCAATGAGCAGTTCTTC.

This rearrangement joins TRBV6-2 or TRBV6-3 to TRBJ1-5; D is possibly TRBD1 (6 bases). Trimming shortened V by 5 bases and J by 6 bases, and 20 bases separated the two germline ends. This CDR3 spans 16 amino acids. CDR1 is MNHEY, CDR2 SVGEGT, per germline. CDR3 sequence reads: CASSNTGFRGPQPQHF. In nucleotides, the CDR3 is TGTGCCAGCAGTAACACAGGGTTTCGCGGGCCTCAGCCCCAGCATTTT.

This rearrangement joins TRBV7-8 to TRBJ2-7, with 9 nucleotides matching TRBD1. CDR3 length: 15 residues. Germline trimming cut 5 bases from V and 4 bases from J; bases unmatched to any gene: 9. In germline, CDR1 is SGHVS, CDR2 FQNEAQ. CDR3 in amino acids: CASSPAGTGIYEQYV. As DNA, the CDR3 is TGTGCCAGCAGCCCCGCCGGGACAGGGATATACGAGCAGTACGTC.

This clone occurred once. The chain links TRBV6-1 to TRBJ2-2; TRBD2 matches at 8 bases. Losses at the gene ends were 3 bases for V and 5 bases for J; bases not matched to a gene: 5. Germline V gene lookup returns CDR1 MNHNS and CDR2 SASEGT. The CDR3 loop spans 15 amino acids. The CDR3 sequence: CASSEPAGVTGELFF. CDR3 sequence (DNA): TGTGCCAGCAGTGAGCCAGCGGGGGTTACCGGGGAGCTGTTTTTT.

The V call is TRBV12-3 or TRBV12-4, the J call TRBJ2-3; no reliable D call. Trimming stripped 6 bases from V and 5 bases from J, with 12 bases between. The CDR3 is made up of 13 amino acids. The CDR3 spells CASSTNAIDTQYF. DNA of the CDR3: TGTGCCAGCAGCACTAATGCGATAGATACGCAGTATTTT.

The V call is TRBV25-1, the J call TRBJ2-7, with D maybe TRBD1 (6 bases). V lost 8 bases and J lost 6, with 14 bases in between. The CDR3 is made up of 12 amino acids. Germline values: CDR1 MGHDK, CDR2 SYGVNS. CDR3 DNA: TGTGCCAGCTCAATGTGGGGGCCCGAGCAGTACGTC. Its translation is CASSMWGPEQYV.

J is TRBJ2-1 and V is TRBV4-3; 11 positions agree with TRBD2. The CDR3 consists of 19 residues. CDR1 LGHNA and CDR2 YSLEER come from the germline V gene. Germline trimming cut 3 bases from V and 4 bases from J; bases unmatched to any gene: 14. This CDR3 is CASSQSSASGGTRYNEQFF. The CDR3 region has the DNA TGCGCCAGCAGCCAGTCGTCGGCTAGCGGGGGGACCCGGTACAATGAGCAGTTCTTC.

The chain employs TRBV19 and TRBJ1-1; the match to TRBD1 covers 9 bases. The germline CDR1 and CDR2 sequences are LNHDA and SQIVND (reference sequence). The CDR3 is 15 amino acids. V lost 7 bases, J lost 2 bases, and 8 bases stayed unmatched. CDR3 sequence: CASTPGTGGNTEAFF. CDR3 DNA: TGTGCCAGTACCCCGGGCACAGGGGGCAACACTGAAGCTTTCTTT. Drawing the rest from reference TRBV19 and TRBJ1-1, the complete variable domain is DGGITQSPKYLFRKEGQNVTLSCEQNLNHDAMYWYRQDPGQGLRLIYYSQIVNDFQKGDIAEGYSVSREKKESFPLTVTSAQKNPTAFYLCASTPGTGGNTEAFFGQGTRLTVV.

V gene TRBV20-1 combines with J gene TRBJ2-3; D gene unclear. Germline V gene data show CDR1 as DFQATT and CDR2 as SNEGSKA (reference sequence). V was cut by 4 bases and J by 4 bases, with 6 bases left in between. The CDR3 is 11 residues long. The CDR3 spells CSATLADTQYF. DNA of the CDR3: TGCAGTGCTACGCTAGCAGATACGCAGTATTTT.

The chain uses TRBV9 and TRBJ1-3, with a tentative D call TRBD1 (6 bases). In germline, CDR1 is SGDLS, CDR2 YYNGEE. CDR3 length equals 14 residues. The V and J ends lost 3 bases and 4 bases respectively, with 11 bases between them. The CDR3 region is CASSGTGSGNTIYF. The CDR3 nucleotides read TGTGCCAGCAGCGGCACAGGGAGCGGAAACACCATATATTTT.

With respect to this clone: The same CDR3 can be traced to other DNA sequences in this sample. The chain couples TRBV7-8 to TRBJ2-1; 8 bases match TRBD2. The germline V gene has CDR1 SGHVS and CDR2 FQNEAQ. V shed 5 bases, J shed 7 bases, and the junction held 10 bases outside the gene matches. This CDR3 is built from 15 residues. The chain's CDR3 is CASSVSGGVYNEQFF. CDR3 coding DNA: TGTGCCAGCAGCGTAAGCGGGGGAGTGTATAATGAGCAGTTCTTC.

The chain joins TRBV25-1 to TRBJ2-2; D is perhaps TRBD1 (6 bases). This CDR3 is built from 14 residues. Trimming left V 3 bases short and J 4 bases short, with 9 bases between. Germline loops: CDR1 MGHDK, CDR2 SYGVNS. The CDR3 here is CASSEAGATGELFF. DNA for the CDR3: TGTGCCAGCAGTGAGGCAGGGGCCACCGGGGAGCTGTTTTTT.

The V gene is TRBV7-9, the J gene TRBJ2-3, with 8 bases that match TRBD1. The germline V gene has CDR1 SEHNR and CDR2 FQNEAQ (reference sequence). CDR3 length: 15 residues. V shed 1 base, J shed 4 bases, and the junction held 4 bases outside the gene matches. For the CDR3, the DNA is TGTGCCAGCAGCTTAGTATCAGGGGGCTCAGATACGCAGTATTTT. Amino acids: CASSLVSGGSDTQYF.

This chain connects TRBV23-1 to TRBJ2-7; D is uncertain. TRBV23-1 is placed among ORFs of uncertain function. V was cut by 0 bases and J by 6 bases, with 12 bases left in between. The CDR3 is 14 amino acids. Here the CDR3 reads CASSQSSRGGEQYV. The CDR3 DNA reads as TGCGCCAGCAGTCAATCGTCCCGAGGTGGCGAGCAGTACGTC.

The rearrangement uses TRBV19 and TRBJ2-5, with D unresolved. The V end was cut by 3 bases, the J end by 5 bases, with 4 bases between. Germline CDR1 reads LNHDA; CDR2 reads SQIVND (reference sequence). CDR3 length equals 11 residues. CDR3 nucleotides: TGTGCCAGTAGTATTCTGGAGACCCAGTACTTC. It is translated as CASSILETQYF.

Points on this clone: The junction and the germline gene differ at one end; a read error may be behind it. The chain is built from TRBV5-6 and TRBJ1-2, with no clear D. This CDR3 has 12 amino acids. Per the germline V gene, CDR1 is SGHDT and CDR2 is YYEEEE. CDR3 nucleotide sequence: TGTGCCAGCAGCTTGGGTAACTTTGGCTACACCTTC. It translates to CASSLGNFGYTF.

The chain couples TRBV9 to TRBJ2-3; 9 bases align to TRBD2. The germline V gene has CDR1 SGDLS and CDR2 YYNGEE. The J segment lost 0 bases and the V segment lost 4 bases, leaving 3 bases of the junction unmatched. This CDR3 is 15 amino acids long. CDR3 DNA: TGTGCCAGCAGCTCTAGCGGGGCTAGCACAGATACGCAGTATTTT. Translated, it gives CASSSSGASTDTQYF.

The rearrangement joins TRBV5-1 to TRBJ2-5; TRBD1 might be the D (5 bases). Germline lookup yields CDR1 SGHRS and CDR2 YFSETQ. The germline V and J ends were trimmed by 4 bases and 0 bases, with 7 bases remaining between them. The CDR3 contains 13 residues. For the CDR3, the DNA is TGCGCCAGCAGCATGGACAACCAAGAGACCCAGTACTTC. Amino acid sequence: CASSMDNQETQYF.

The chain employs TRBV15 and TRBJ2-7, with D possibly being TRBD2 (6 bases). Trimming shortened V by 3 bases and J by 2 bases, and 17 bases separated the two germline ends. The CDR3 contains 16 residues. Germline V lookup: CDR1 LNHNV, CDR2 YYDKDF (reference sequence). CDR3 region: CATSSARAGITYEQYF. CDR3 in DNA: TGTGCCACCAGCAGTGCCAGGGCGGGAATCACCTACGAGCAGTACTTC.

The chain employs TRBV3-1 (or the pseudogene TRBV3-2) and TRBJ2-4; maybe TRBD2 (6 bases). CDR3 length: 18 amino acids. Trimming took 4 bases from V and 2 from J, leaving 21 bases between them. In germline, CDR1 is LGHDT, CDR2 YNNKEL (reference sequence). CDR3 loop: CASSPPGRGAKSKNIQYF. CDR3 DNA: TGTGCCAGCAGCCCCCCGGGTCGCGGGGCGAAGTCCAAAAACATTCAGTACTTC.

The chain carries TRBV19 and TRBJ2-3; D not certain. Trimming pared 5 bases from V and 0 bases from J, leaving 12 bases between. This CDR3 has 15 residues. Germline-derived CDR1 and CDR2 are LNHDA and SQIVND (reference sequence). The chain's CDR3 is CASSQTSVSTDTQYF. DNA for the CDR3: TGTGCCAGTAGTCAGACATCAGTTAGCACAGATACGCAGTATTTT.

The chain carries TRBV5-5 and TRBJ2-1; TRBD1 aligns across 8 bases. Germline values: CDR1 SGHKS, CDR2 YYEKEE (reference sequence). J lost 6 bases, V lost 4 bases, and 12 bases had no gene match. The length of the CDR3 is 16 residues. The CDR3 sequence is CASSHAGTGVLNEQFF. The CDR3, as DNA: TGTGCCAGCAGCCACGCCGGGACAGGCGTACTCAATGAGCAGTTCTTC. Together with reference TRBV5-5 and TRBJ2-1, the CDR3 gives the full variable domain: DAGVTQSPTHLIKTRGQQVTLRCSPISGHKSVSWYQQVLGQGPQFIFQYYEKEERGRGNFPDRFSARQFPNYSSELNVNALLLGDSALYLCASSHAGTGVLNEQFFGPGTRLTVL.